This entry is about one T cell receptor (beta chain). The antigen is not known. The record originates from a study of cytomegalovirus exposure and HLA in healthy donors. Across the study: Across around 400 genotyped donors, over 70% landed in the Caucasian-associated ancestry cluster.

This CDR3 spans 15 amino acids. Per germline, CDR1 SGHTA and CDR2 FQGNSA. V was clipped by 2 bases and J by 5 bases; unmatched bases: 7. With 60 Vbeta and 13 Jbeta primers, the PCR was carried out. Assay used: immunoSEQ multiplex PCR; TCRdb lists only in-frame clones, some missing. The sample holds over 200,000 clones, over 80% seen once. Study-level points and caveats: The investigators catalogued 150 to 200 TCR beta chains as cytomegalovirus-associated.

Sequenced material: PBMCs. The receptor was isolated from a woman aged 40 to 50 in good health and CMV-seropositive. The V call is TRBV7-2, the J call TRBJ2-7; 9 bases match TRBD1. DNA for the CDR3: TGTGCCAGCAGCTTATTTAGTACAGGGGGCAACGAGCAGTACTTC. It translates to CASSLFSTGGNEQYF.